The present T cell receptor (beta chain) was sequenced within a study of Graves' ophthalmopathy and Graves' hyperthyroidism. The authors amplified TCR beta CDR3 regions, and they did so from RNA transcripts for repertoire sequencing. HTBI primers were used in a first-round RT-PCR, which preceded a second-round multiplex PCR. A single record per CDR3 protein comes from TCRdb applying MiXCR to the multiplex PCR reads. The top ten hold 11% of the sample, which has roughly 1.1 million distinct CDR3 sequences, roughly two fifths seen once. Among the hyperthyroidism patients, all were newly diagnosed, aged 18 to 65, with under 2 months' duration. The sequenced material came from peripheral blood or thyroid tissue (not recorded which). This receptor was identified in an adult man with Graves' hyperthyroidism.

CDR3 loop: CASSPPAETEAFF. The CDR3 DNA reads TGTGCCAGCAGCCCCCCTGCCGAGACCGAAGCTTTCTTT. The gene calls are TRBV7-2 and TRBJ1-1, with D uncertain. Trimming cost V 5 bases and J 8 bases, with 15 bases left between them. Looked up from germline, CDR1 is SGHTA and CDR2 is FQGNSA. The CDR3 totals 13 residues.